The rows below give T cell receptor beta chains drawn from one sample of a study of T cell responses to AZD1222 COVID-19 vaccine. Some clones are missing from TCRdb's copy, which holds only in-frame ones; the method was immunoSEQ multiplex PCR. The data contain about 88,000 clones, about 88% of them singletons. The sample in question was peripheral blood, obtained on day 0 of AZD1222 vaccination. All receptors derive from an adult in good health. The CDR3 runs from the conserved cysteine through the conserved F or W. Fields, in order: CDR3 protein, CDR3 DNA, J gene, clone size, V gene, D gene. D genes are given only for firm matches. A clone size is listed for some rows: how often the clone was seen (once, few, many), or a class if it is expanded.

cdr3_aa: CASSWTGEEQFF
cdr3_nt: TGTGCCAGCAGCTGGACAGGGGAGGAGCAGTTCTTC
j_call: TRBJ2-1
clone_size: once
v_call: TRBV5-5
d_call: TRBD1

cdr3_aa: CASSMGRGGRGQPQHF
cdr3_nt: TGTGCCAGTAGTATGGGGCGAGGAGGGCGAGGTCAGCCCCAGCATTTT
j_call: TRBJ1-5
clone_size: -
v_call: TRBV19
d_call: -

cdr3_aa: CASTTNTGGSGEKLFF
cdr3_nt: TGTGCCAGCACCACTAATACCGGGGGTTCGGGTGAAAAACTGTTTTTT
j_call: TRBJ1-4
clone_size: -
v_call: TRBV7-9
d_call: -

cdr3_aa: CASSYSGTGLLAKNIQYF
cdr3_nt: TGTGCCAGCAGTTACTCCGGGACAGGGCTCCTAGCCAAAAACATTCAGTACTTC
j_call: TRBJ2-4
clone_size: -
v_call: TRBV6-2/TRBV6-3
d_call: TRBD1

cdr3_aa: CATKGIDYEQYF
cdr3_nt: TGTGCCACCAAAGGGATTGACTACGAGCAGTACTTC
j_call: TRBJ2-7
clone_size: -
v_call: TRBV19
d_call: -

cdr3_aa: CASSLAGTGFTDTQYF
cdr3_nt: TGTGCCAGCAGTCTAGCCGGGACAGGGTTCACAGATACGCAGTATTTT
j_call: TRBJ2-3
clone_size: -
v_call: TRBV6-2/TRBV6-3
d_call: TRBD1

cdr3_aa: CASSEGGRQSPLHF
cdr3_nt: TGTGCCAGCAGCGAAGGGGGGCGGCAATCACCCCTCCACTTT
j_call: TRBJ1-6
clone_size: -
v_call: TRBV7-9
d_call: -

cdr3_aa: CASSQARRGEGTEAFF
cdr3_nt: TGTGCCAGCAGCCAAGCCCGGCGGGGGGAGGGCACTGAAGCTTTCTTT
j_call: TRBJ1-1
clone_size: -
v_call: TRBV3-1/TRBV3-2
d_call: -

cdr3_aa: CASSIGFPDTMRNQPQHF
cdr3_nt: TGTGCCAGTAGTATAGGATTCCCGGACACGATGAGGAATCAGCCCCAGCATTTT
j_call: TRBJ1-5
clone_size: -
v_call: TRBV19
d_call: -

cdr3_aa: CASTRGPDYGYTF
cdr3_nt: TGTGCCAGCACCAGGGGGCCCGACTATGGCTACACCTTC
j_call: TRBJ1-2
clone_size: -
v_call: TRBV5-5
d_call: TRBD1

cdr3_aa: CATSRELGPTYEQYF
cdr3_nt: TGTGCCACCAGCAGAGAACTGGGACCTACCTACGAGCAGTACTTC
j_call: TRBJ2-7
clone_size: few
v_call: TRBV15
d_call: -

cdr3_aa: CASSIIAGLKEKLFF
cdr3_nt: TGTGCCAGTAGTATAATCGCTGGATTGAAGGAAAAACTGTTTTTT
j_call: TRBJ1-4
clone_size: -
v_call: TRBV19
d_call: -

cdr3_aa: CASSLRVKTDTQYF
cdr3_nt: TGTGCCAGCAGCTTGAGGGTTAAAACAGATACGCAGTATTTT
j_call: TRBJ2-3
clone_size: -
v_call: TRBV5-6
d_call: -

cdr3_aa: CASSPGQTQETQYF
cdr3_nt: TGTGCCAGCAGCCCGGGACAAACTCAAGAGACCCAGTACTTC
j_call: TRBJ2-5
clone_size: -
v_call: TRBV7-2
d_call: -

cdr3_aa: CASSPLARRDRDYEQYF
cdr3_nt: TGTGCCAGCAGCCCACTAGCGCGACGGGACAGGGACTACGAGCAGTACTTC
j_call: TRBJ2-7
clone_size: few
v_call: TRBV11-2
d_call: TRBD1

cdr3_aa: CATSDAFGGDQPQHF
cdr3_nt: TGTGCCACCAGTGATGCTTTTGGGGGTGACCAGCCCCAGCATTTT
j_call: TRBJ1-5
clone_size: -
v_call: TRBV24-1
d_call: -

cdr3_aa: CASSPRTGQEGKLFF
cdr3_nt: TGTGCCAGCAGCCCGAGGACAGGGCAGGAGGGAAAACTGTTTTTT
j_call: TRBJ1-4
clone_size: -
v_call: TRBV9
d_call: TRBD1

cdr3_aa: CSVTRGGTEAFF
cdr3_nt: TGCAGCGTAACGAGGGGGGGGACTGAAGCTTTCTTT
j_call: TRBJ1-1
clone_size: few
v_call: TRBV29-1
d_call: -

cdr3_aa: CASSREGQGARVYGNTIYF
cdr3_nt: TGTGCCAGCAGCCGGGAGGGACAGGGGGCGCGGGTGTATGGAAACACCATATATTTT
j_call: TRBJ1-3
clone_size: -
v_call: TRBV7-6
d_call: TRBD1

cdr3_aa: CSARGVGAQYF
cdr3_nt: TGCAGTGCTAGAGGAGTTGGGGCGCAGTATTTT
j_call: TRBJ2-3
clone_size: -
v_call: TRBV20-1
d_call: -

cdr3_aa: CASSLVVGGTEAFF
cdr3_nt: TGTGCCAGCAGCTTAGTTGTTGGTGGCACTGAAGCTTTCTTT
j_call: TRBJ1-1
clone_size: -
v_call: TRBV11-2
d_call: -

cdr3_aa: CASSPTGVAETQYF
cdr3_nt: TGTGCCAGTAGCCCGACAGGGGTGGCGGAGACCCAGTACTTC
j_call: TRBJ2-5
clone_size: -
v_call: TRBV19
d_call: TRBD1

cdr3_aa: CASSPTSTSWWTEAFF
cdr3_nt: TGCGCCAGCAGCCCGACTTCTACCTCATGGTGGACTGAAGCTTTCTTT
j_call: TRBJ1-1
clone_size: -
v_call: TRBV4-3
d_call: -

cdr3_aa: CASSQGDGAELFF
cdr3_nt: TGCGCCAGCAGCCAGGGGGATGGGGCGGAACTGTTTTTT
j_call: TRBJ1-4
clone_size: few
v_call: TRBV4-3
d_call: -

cdr3_aa: CASSLGSGGYEQYF
cdr3_nt: TGTGCCAGCAGCCTTGGTAGCGGGGGTTACGAGCAGTACTTC
j_call: TRBJ2-7
clone_size: -
v_call: TRBV5-4
d_call: TRBD2

cdr3_aa: CASSQWEYLINTEAFF
cdr3_nt: TGCGCCAGCAGCCAGTGGGAGTACTTGATTAACACTGAAGCTTTCTTT
j_call: TRBJ1-1
clone_size: -
v_call: TRBV5-1
d_call: -

cdr3_aa: CASGFAQALTSNQPQHF
cdr3_nt: TGTGCTAGTGGTTTCGCACAGGCATTGACTAGCAATCAGCCCCAGCATTTT
j_call: TRBJ1-5
clone_size: -
v_call: TRBV12-5
d_call: -

cdr3_aa: CASSVAGQGRNYGYTF
cdr3_nt: TGTGCCAGTAGTGTGGCGGGACAGGGGAGAAACTATGGCTACACCTTC
j_call: TRBJ1-2
clone_size: once
v_call: TRBV19
d_call: TRBD1

cdr3_aa: CASSLHWGGAGANVLTF
cdr3_nt: TGTGCCAGCAGCTTACACTGGGGGGGAGCTGGGGCCAACGTCCTGACTTTC
j_call: TRBJ2-6
clone_size: -
v_call: TRBV7-8
d_call: TRBD2

cdr3_aa: CASSVEGLGPQHF
cdr3_nt: TGTGCCAGCAGTGTGGAGGGGCTGGGTCCCCAGCATTTT
j_call: TRBJ1-5
clone_size: -
v_call: TRBV2
d_call: -

cdr3_aa: CASSWWGATEAFF
cdr3_nt: TGTGCCAGCAGCTGGTGGGGGGCCACTGAAGCTTTCTTT
j_call: TRBJ1-1
clone_size: few
v_call: TRBV7-8
d_call: -

cdr3_aa: CASSSAGYEQYF
cdr3_nt: TGCGCCAGCAGCTCGGCGGGTTACGAGCAGTACTTC
j_call: TRBJ2-7
clone_size: -
v_call: TRBV5-1
d_call: -

cdr3_aa: CASRPLGNQPQHF
cdr3_nt: TGTGCCAGCCGGCCCTTGGGCAATCAGCCCCAGCATTTT
j_call: TRBJ1-5
clone_size: -
v_call: TRBV6-5
d_call: -

cdr3_aa: CASSYPYNEQFF
cdr3_nt: TGTGCCAGCAGTTACCCGTACAATGAGCAGTTCTTC
j_call: TRBJ2-1
clone_size: -
v_call: TRBV6-2/TRBV6-3
d_call: -

cdr3_aa: CASSLLGQPQHF
cdr3_nt: TGTGCCAGCAGTTTATTGGGTCAGCCCCAGCATTTT
j_call: TRBJ1-5
clone_size: -
v_call: TRBV27
d_call: -

cdr3_aa: CASGGIDQPQHF
cdr3_nt: TGTGCCAGCGGGGGGATTGATCAGCCCCAGCATTTT
j_call: TRBJ1-5
clone_size: -
v_call: TRBV27
d_call: -

cdr3_aa: CASSLMGQKLYGYTF
cdr3_nt: TGTGCCAGCAGCCTTATGGGACAGAAACTCTATGGCTACACCTTC
j_call: TRBJ1-2
clone_size: -
v_call: TRBV6-2/TRBV6-3
d_call: TRBD1

cdr3_aa: CASRKGHNYGYTF
cdr3_nt: TGTGCCAGCAGAAAAGGACACAACTATGGCTACACCTTC
j_call: TRBJ1-2
clone_size: -
v_call: TRBV27
d_call: -

cdr3_aa: CASGPGQGSSPLHF
cdr3_nt: TGTGCCAGCGGGCCGGGACAGGGGTCATCACCCCTCCACTTT
j_call: TRBJ1-6
clone_size: -
v_call: TRBV2
d_call: TRBD1

cdr3_aa: CASRTGGNYGYTF
cdr3_nt: TGTGCCAGCAGGACAGGGGGGAACTATGGCTACACCTTC
j_call: TRBJ1-2
clone_size: once
v_call: TRBV27
d_call: TRBD1